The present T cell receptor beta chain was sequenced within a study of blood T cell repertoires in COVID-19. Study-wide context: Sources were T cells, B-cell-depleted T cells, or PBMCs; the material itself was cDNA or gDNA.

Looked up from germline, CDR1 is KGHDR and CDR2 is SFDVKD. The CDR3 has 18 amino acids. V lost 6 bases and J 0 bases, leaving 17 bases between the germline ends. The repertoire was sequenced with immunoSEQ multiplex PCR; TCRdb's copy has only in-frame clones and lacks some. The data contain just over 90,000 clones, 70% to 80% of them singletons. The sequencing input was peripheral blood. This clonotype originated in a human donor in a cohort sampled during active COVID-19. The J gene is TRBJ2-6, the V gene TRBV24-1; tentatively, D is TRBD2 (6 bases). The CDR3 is CATSRGNSGYSGANVLTF. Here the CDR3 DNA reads TGTGCCACCAGTCGTGGGAATAGCGGATACTCTGGGGCCAACGTCCTGACTTTC.